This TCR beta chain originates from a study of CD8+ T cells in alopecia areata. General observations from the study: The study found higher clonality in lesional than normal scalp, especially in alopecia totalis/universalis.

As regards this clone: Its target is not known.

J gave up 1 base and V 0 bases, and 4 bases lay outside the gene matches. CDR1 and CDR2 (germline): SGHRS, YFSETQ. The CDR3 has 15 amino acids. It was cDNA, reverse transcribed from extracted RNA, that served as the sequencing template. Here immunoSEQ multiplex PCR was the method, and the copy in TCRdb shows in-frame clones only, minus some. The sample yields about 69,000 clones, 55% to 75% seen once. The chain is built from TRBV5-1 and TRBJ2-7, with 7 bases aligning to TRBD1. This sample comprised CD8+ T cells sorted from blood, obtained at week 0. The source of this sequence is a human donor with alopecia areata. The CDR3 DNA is TGCGCCAGCAGCTTGGACACAGGGGATTCCTACGAGCAGTACTTC. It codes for CASSLDTGDSYEQYF.